A selection of T cell receptor beta chains follows, all from one sample in a study of blood T cell repertoires in COVID-19. The assay was immunoSEQ multiplex PCR, and TCRdb's table has in-frame clones only and misses some. The sample has tens of thousands of clones, around 86% seen once. Sequencing was done on a sample of peripheral blood. The receptors originated from a human donor in a cohort sampled during active COVID-19. Each CDR3 is given with its conserved first and last residue. The D gene is left open where the match is weak. Part of the rows lack a size; the others show once, few, many or a class for expanded clones.

d_call,clone_size,v_call,j_call,cdr3_aa,cdr3_nt
-,-,TRBV7-8,TRBJ2-7,CASSLEVAGEGGEQYF,TGTGCCAGCAGCTTAGAGGTGGCCGGGGAAGGGGGCGAGCAGTACTTC
TRBD1,-,TRBV30,TRBJ2-6,CAIDRASGANVLTF,TGTGCGATAGACAGGGCCTCTGGGGCCAACGTCCTGACTTTC
TRBD1,-,TRBV9,TRBJ2-2,CASSVGDRSGELFF,TGTGCCAGCAGCGTGGGGGACAGGTCCGGGGAGCTGTTTTTT
-,once,TRBV28,TRBJ2-2,CASMGPGTGELFF,TGTGCCAGTATGGGGCCGGGCACCGGGGAGCTGTTTTTT
TRBD1,-,TRBV5-6,TRBJ2-5,CASSLPGQLQETQYF,TGTGCCAGCAGCTTACCGGGACAGCTTCAAGAGACCCAGTACTTC
-,-,TRBV29-1,TRBJ2-7,CSVSDYEQYF,TGCAGCGTTAGCGATTACGAGCAGTACTTC
-,-,TRBV30,TRBJ1-6,CAWSVRGGSGNSPLHF,TGTGCCTGGAGTGTACGGGGGGGTTCGGGGAATTCACCCCTCCACTTT
TRBD1,-,TRBV6-5,TRBJ1-5,CASKGAPNQPQHF,TGTGCCAGCAAGGGGGCCCCCAATCAGCCCCAGCATTTT
TRBD1,-,TRBV5-6,TRBJ1-1,CAGLQGRKNTEAFF,TGTGCCGGTCTACAGGGGCGTAAGAACACTGAAGCTTTCTTT
TRBD1,-,TRBV2,TRBJ1-6,CASSVRTGTNSPLHF,TGTGCCAGCAGTGTAAGGACAGGGACCAATTCACCCCTCCACTTT
TRBD2,-,TRBV4-3,TRBJ2-3,CASSQTSGGPDAQYF,TGCGCCAGCAGCCAGACTAGCGGGGGACCCGATGCGCAGTATTTT
-,-,TRBV5-8,TRBJ1-2,CASSQVPRHYGYTF,TGTGCCAGCAGCCAAGTTCCGAGGCACTATGGCTACACCTTC
-,-,TRBV5-6,TRBJ2-3,CASSLDLSPVDTQYF,TGTGCCAGCAGCTTGGATTTGTCCCCGGTGGATACGCAGTATTTT
TRBD1,-,TRBV7-6,TRBJ2-5,CASSLTGLETQYF,TGTGCCAGCAGCTTGACAGGGCTGGAGACCCAGTACTTC